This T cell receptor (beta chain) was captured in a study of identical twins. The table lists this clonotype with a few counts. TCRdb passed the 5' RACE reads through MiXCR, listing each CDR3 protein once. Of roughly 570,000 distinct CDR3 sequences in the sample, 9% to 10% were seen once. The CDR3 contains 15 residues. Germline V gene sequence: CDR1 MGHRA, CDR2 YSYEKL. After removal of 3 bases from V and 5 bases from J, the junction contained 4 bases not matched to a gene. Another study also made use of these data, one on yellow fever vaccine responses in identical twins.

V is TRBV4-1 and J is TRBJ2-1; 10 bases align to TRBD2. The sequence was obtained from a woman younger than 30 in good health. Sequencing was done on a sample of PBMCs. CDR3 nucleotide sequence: TGCGCCAGCAGCCAGTGGACTAGCGGCAACAATGAGCAGTTCTTC. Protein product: CASSQWTSGNNEQFF.